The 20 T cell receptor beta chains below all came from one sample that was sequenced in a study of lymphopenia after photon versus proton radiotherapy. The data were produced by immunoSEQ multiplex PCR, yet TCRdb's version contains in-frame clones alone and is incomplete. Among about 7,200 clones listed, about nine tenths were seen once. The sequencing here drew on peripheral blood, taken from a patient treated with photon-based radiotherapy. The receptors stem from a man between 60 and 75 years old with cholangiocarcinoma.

The CDR3 coding sequence is TGTGCCAGCAGCTTAGGGGGTGGAGAGCAGTTCTTC. Protein product: CASSLGGGEQFF. This sequence joins TRBV7-6 and TRBJ2-1; D not resolved. V was shortened by 1 base and J by 10 bases, with 8 bases between the two germline ends. Germline CDR1 reads SGHVS; CDR2 reads FNYEAQ. This CDR3 region has 12 residues.

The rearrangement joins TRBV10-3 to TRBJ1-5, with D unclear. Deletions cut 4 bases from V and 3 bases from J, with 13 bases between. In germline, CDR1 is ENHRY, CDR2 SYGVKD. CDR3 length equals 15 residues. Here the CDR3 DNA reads TGTGCCATCAGTGGCGACGGCCCTGACAATCAGCCCCAGCATTTT. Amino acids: CAISGDGPDNQPQHF.

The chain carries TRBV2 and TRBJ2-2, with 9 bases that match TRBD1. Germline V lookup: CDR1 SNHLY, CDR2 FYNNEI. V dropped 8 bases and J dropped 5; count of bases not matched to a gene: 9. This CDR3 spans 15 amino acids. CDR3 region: CASESGGQGTGELFF. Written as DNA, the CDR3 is TGTGCCAGCGAGTCAGGTGGACAGGGGACCGGGGAGCTGTTTTTT.

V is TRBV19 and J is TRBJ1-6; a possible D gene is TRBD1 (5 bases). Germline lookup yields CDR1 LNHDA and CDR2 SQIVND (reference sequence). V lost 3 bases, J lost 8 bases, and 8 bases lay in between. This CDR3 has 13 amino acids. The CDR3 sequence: CASSIGADSPLHF. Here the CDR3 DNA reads TGTGCCAGTAGTATTGGGGCTGATTCACCCCTCCACTTT.

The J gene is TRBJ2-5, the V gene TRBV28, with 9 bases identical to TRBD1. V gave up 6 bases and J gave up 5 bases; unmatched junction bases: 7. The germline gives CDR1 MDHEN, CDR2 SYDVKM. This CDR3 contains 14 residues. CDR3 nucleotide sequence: TGTGCCAGCAGGGGGACAGGGTCGTGGGAGACCCAGTACTTC. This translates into CASRGTGSWETQYF.

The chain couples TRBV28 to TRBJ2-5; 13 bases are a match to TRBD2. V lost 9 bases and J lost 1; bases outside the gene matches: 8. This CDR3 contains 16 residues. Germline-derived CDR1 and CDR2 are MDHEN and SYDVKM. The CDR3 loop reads CASNLGLAGFQETQYF. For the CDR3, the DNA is TGTGCCAGTAACCTGGGACTAGCGGGATTCCAAGAGACCCAGTACTTC.

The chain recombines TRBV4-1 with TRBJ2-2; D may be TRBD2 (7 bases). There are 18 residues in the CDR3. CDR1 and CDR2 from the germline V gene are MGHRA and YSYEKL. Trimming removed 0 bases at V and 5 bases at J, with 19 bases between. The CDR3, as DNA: TGCGCCAGCAGCCAAGATCCCCGGGGGCGGGGGACTACCGGGGAGCTGTTTTTT. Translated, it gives CASSQDPRGRGTTGELFF.

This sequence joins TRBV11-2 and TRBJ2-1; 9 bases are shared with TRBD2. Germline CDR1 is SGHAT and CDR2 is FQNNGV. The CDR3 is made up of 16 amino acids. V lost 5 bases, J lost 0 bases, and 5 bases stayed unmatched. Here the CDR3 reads CASSASGDSSYNEQFF. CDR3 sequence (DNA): TGTGCCAGCAGCGCTAGCGGGGATAGCTCCTACAATGAGCAGTTCTTC.

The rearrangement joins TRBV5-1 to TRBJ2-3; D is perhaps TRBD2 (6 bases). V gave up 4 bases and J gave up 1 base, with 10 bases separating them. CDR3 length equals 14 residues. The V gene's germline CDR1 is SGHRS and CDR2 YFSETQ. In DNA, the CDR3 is TGCGCCAGCAGCCCCACGGGGGGCACAGATACGCAGTATTTT. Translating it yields CASSPTGGTDTQYF.

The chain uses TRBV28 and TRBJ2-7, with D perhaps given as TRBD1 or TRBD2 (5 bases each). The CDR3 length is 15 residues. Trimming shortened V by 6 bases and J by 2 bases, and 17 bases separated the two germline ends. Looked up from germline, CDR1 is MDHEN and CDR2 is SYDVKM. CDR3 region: CASRARDGNTYEQYF. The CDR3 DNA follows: TGTGCCAGCAGGGCCAGGGACGGAAACACCTACGAGCAGTACTTC.

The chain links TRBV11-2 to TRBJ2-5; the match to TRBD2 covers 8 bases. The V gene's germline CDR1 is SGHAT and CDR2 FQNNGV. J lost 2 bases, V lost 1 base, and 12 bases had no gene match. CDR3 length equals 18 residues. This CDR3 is CASSLAPGGRGAQETQYF. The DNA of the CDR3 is TGTGCCAGCAGCTTAGCCCCCGGCGGGCGGGGGGCTCAAGAGACCCAGTACTTC.

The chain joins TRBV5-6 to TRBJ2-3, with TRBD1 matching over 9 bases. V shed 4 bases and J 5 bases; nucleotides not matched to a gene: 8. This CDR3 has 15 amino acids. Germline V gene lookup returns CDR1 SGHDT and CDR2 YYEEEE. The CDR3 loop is CASSRGTGRGDTQYF. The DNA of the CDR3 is TGTGCCAGCAGCCGCGGGACAGGGAGAGGAGATACGCAGTATTTT.

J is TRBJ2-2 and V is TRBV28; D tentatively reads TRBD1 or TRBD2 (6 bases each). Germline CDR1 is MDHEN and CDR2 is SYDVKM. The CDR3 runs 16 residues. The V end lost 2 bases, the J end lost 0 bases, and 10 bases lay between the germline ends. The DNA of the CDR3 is TGTGCCAGCAGTTTAAGGAGGGGGACGAACACCGGGGAGCTGTTTTTT. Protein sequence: CASSLRRGTNTGELFF.

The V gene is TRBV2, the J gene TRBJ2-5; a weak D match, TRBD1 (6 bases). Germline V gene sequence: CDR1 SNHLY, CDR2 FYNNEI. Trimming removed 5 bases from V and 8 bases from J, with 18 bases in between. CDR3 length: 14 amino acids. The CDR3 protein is CASSLDSSQGTQYF. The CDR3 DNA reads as TGTGCCAGCAGTCTGGACAGTTCCCAAGGTACCCAGTACTTC.

CDR3 sequence (DNA): TGCGCCAGCAGCTTGGATGGACAGACGAATGAAAAACTGTTTTTT. It encodes CASSLDGQTNEKLFF. V gene TRBV5-1 combines with J gene TRBJ1-4, with D perhaps matching TRBD1 (6 bases). CDR3 length: 15 residues. Germline CDR1 and CDR2: SGHRS and YFSETQ. V lost 0 bases and J 5 bases, leaving 11 bases between the germline ends.

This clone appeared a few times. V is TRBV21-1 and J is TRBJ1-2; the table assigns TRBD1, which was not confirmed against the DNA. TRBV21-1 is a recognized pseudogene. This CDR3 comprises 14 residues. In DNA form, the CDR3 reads TGTGCCCCACCTCCGGCAGGGTACCACTATGGCTACACCTTC. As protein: CAPPPAGYHYGYTF.

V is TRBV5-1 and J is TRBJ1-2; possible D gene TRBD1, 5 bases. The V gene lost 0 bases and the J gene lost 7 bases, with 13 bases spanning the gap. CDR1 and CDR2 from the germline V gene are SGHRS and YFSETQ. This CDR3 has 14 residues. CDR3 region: CASSLAGSTPGYTF. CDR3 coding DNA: TGCGCCAGCAGCTTGGCAGGGAGTACCCCTGGCTACACCTTC.

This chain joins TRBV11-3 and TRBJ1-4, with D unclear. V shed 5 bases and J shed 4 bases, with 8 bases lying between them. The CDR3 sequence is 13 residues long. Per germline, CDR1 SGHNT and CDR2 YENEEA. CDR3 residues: CASSPNNNEKLFF. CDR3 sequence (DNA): TGTGCCAGCAGCCCAAACAATAATGAAAAACTGTTTTTT. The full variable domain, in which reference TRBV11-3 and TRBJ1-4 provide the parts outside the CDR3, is EAGVVQSPRYKIIEKKQPVAFWCNPISGHNTLYWYLQNLGQGPELLIRYENEEAVDDSQLPKDRFSAERLKGVDSTLKIQPAELGDSAVYLCASSPNNNEKLFFGSGTQLSVL.

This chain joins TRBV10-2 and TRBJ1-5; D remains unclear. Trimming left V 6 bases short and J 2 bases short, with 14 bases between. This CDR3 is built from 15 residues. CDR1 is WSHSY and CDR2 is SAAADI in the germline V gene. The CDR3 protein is CASSQVGEGNQPQHF. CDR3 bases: TGCGCCAGCAGCCAAGTTGGGGAGGGCAATCAGCCCCAGCATTTT.

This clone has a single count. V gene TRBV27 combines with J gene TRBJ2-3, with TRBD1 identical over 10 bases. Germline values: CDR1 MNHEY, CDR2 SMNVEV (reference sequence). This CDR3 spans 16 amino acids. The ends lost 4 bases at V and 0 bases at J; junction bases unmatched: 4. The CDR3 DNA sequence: TGTGCCAGCAGTTACCGGGACAGGGGAAGCACAGATACGCAGTATTTT. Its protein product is CASSYRDRGSTDTQYF.